Listed below are T cell receptor beta chains from one sample, sequenced in a study of cytomegalovirus exposure and HLA in healthy donors. Libraries were prepared by immunoSEQ multiplex PCR; TCRdb keeps only in-frame clonotypes and omits some of them. This repertoire shows fewer than 85,000 clones, approximately 72% found once; its top ten account for over 8.5%. Sequenced: PBMCs. The receptor set was obtained from a woman aged 40 to 50 in good health and CMV-seropositive. Both conserved end residues are part of each CDR3. The order of the fields is clone size, D gene, CDR3 length, V gene, J gene, CDR3 protein, CDR3 DNA. The D gene is left open where the match is weak. Only some rows state a clone size, as once, few, many or a class for expanded clones.

size: .
D: TRBD2
length: 14
V: TRBV6-1
J: TRBJ2-1
CDR3: CASSGTSGGNEQFF
DNA: TGTGCCAGCAGTGGGACTAGCGGGGGGAATGAGCAGTTCTTC

size: .
D: TRBD1
length: 16
V: TRBV9
J: TRBJ2-7
CDR3: CASSVATGTARYEQYF
DNA: TGTGCCAGCAGCGTAGCTACAGGGACAGCTCGTTACGAGCAGTACTTC

size: .
D: .
length: 14
V: TRBV7-2
J: TRBJ2-7
CDR3: CASSYKWGVGEQYF
DNA: TGTGCCAGCAGCTACAAGTGGGGGGTTGGCGAGCAGTACTTC

size: few
D: TRBD1
length: 16
V: TRBV18
J: TRBJ2-2
CDR3: CASSPPTGGNSGELFF
DNA: TGTGCCAGCTCACCACCGACAGGGGGTAATTCCGGGGAGCTGTTTTTT

size: .
D: TRBD1
length: 14
V: TRBV19
J: TRBJ1-5
CDR3: CASSIRTGNQPQHF
DNA: TGTGCCAGTAGTATTCGGACAGGGAATCAGCCCCAGCATTTT

size: .
D: TRBD1
length: 14
V: TRBV7-6
J: TRBJ1-1
CDR3: CASSPTGTGGEAFF
DNA: TGTGCCAGCAGCCCGACCGGGACAGGGGGTGAAGCTTTCTTT

size: .
D: TRBD2
length: 13
V: TRBV30
J: TRBJ2-1
CDR3: CAWSKSGGAGQFF
DNA: TGTGCCTGGAGTAAAAGCGGGGGGGCGGGGCAGTTCTTC

size: .
D: .
length: 14
V: TRBV5-4
J: TRBJ2-7
CDR3: CASSFGGGSYEQYF
DNA: TGTGCCAGCAGCTTCGGGGGAGGCTCCTACGAGCAGTACTTC

size: .
D: TRBD1
length: 12
V: TRBV2
J: TRBJ2-7
CDR3: CASRGTGYEQYF
DNA: TGTGCCAGCAGGGGGACAGGCTACGAGCAGTACTTC

size: once
D: .
length: 12
V: TRBV28
J: TRBJ2-7
CDR3: CASRRWNYEQYF
DNA: TGTGCCAGCAGGAGGTGGAACTACGAGCAGTACTTC

size: .
D: TRBD1
length: 14
V: TRBV27
J: TRBJ1-1
CDR3: CASSLQGADTEAFF
DNA: TGTGCCAGCAGTTTGCAGGGGGCGGACACTGAAGCTTTCTTT

size: .
D: .
length: 15
V: TRBV10-3
J: TRBJ1-1
CDR3: CATANTPPGDTEAFF
DNA: TGTGCCACCGCAAATACTCCCCCGGGAGACACTGAAGCTTTCTTT

size: .
D: TRBD1
length: 14
V: TRBV5-1
J: TRBJ2-1
CDR3: CASSLGRTGNEQFF
DNA: TGCGCCAGCAGCTTGGGGCGGACAGGGAATGAGCAGTTCTTC

size: .
D: .
length: 13
V: TRBV6-5
J: TRBJ1-5
CDR3: CASSYREPQPQHF
DNA: TGTGCCAGCAGTTACAGGGAGCCTCAGCCCCAGCATTTT

size: .
D: .
length: 13
V: TRBV9
J: TRBJ1-6
CDR3: CASGEQINSPLHF
DNA: TGTGCCAGCGGGGAGCAGATTAATTCACCCCTCCACTTT

size: few
D: .
length: 13
V: TRBV25-1
J: TRBJ1-1
CDR3: CASRSGGARGAFF
DNA: TGTGCCAGCCGTTCGGGAGGGGCTCGCGGAGCTTTCTTT

size: .
D: .
length: 13
V: TRBV30
J: TRBJ1-1
CDR3: CAWSVEGNTEAFF
DNA: TGTGCCTGGAGTGTAGAGGGGAACACTGAAGCTTTCTTT

size: .
D: .
length: 15
V: TRBV5-6
J: TRBJ2-7
CDR3: CASSLEGVPPYEQYF
DNA: TGTGCCAGCAGCTTGGAGGGGGTGCCGCCCTACGAGCAGTACTTC

size: .
D: .
length: 17
V: TRBV5-6
J: TRBJ2-2
CDR3: CASSPWETGVNTGELFF
DNA: TGTGCCAGCAGCCCGTGGGAGACAGGCGTAAACACCGGGGAGCTGTTTTTT

size: .
D: TRBD2
length: 15
V: TRBV11-2
J: TRBJ2-1
CDR3: CASSLGGGPSGEQFF
DNA: TGTGCCAGCAGCTTGGGGGGAGGGCCGAGTGGTGAGCAGTTCTTC

size: .
D: .
length: 21
V: TRBV15
J: TRBJ2-1
CDR3: CATSRDEWHRGALRSYNEQFF
DNA: TGTGCCACCAGCAGAGATGAATGGCATCGGGGAGCCCTTCGCTCCTACAATGAGCAGTTCTTC

size: once
D: .
length: 15
V: TRBV18
J: TRBJ2-7
CDR3: CASSPPQGSSYEQYF
DNA: TGTGCCAGCTCACCGCCGCAGGGGAGCTCCTACGAGCAGTACTTC

size: .
D: .
length: 13
V: TRBV7-3
J: TRBJ1-2
CDR3: CASSLNWGGGYTF
DNA: TGTGCCAGCAGCTTAAACTGGGGAGGTGGCTACACCTTC

size: .
D: .
length: 17
V: TRBV27
J: TRBJ1-2
CDR3: CASSPVRGGGVGYGYTF
DNA: TGTGCCAGCAGTCCGGTCAGGGGAGGGGGGGTTGGGTATGGCTACACCTTC

size: .
D: TRBD2
length: 15
V: TRBV5-4
J: TRBJ2-1
CDR3: CASSLVGTSNNEQFF
DNA: TGTGCCAGCAGCTTGGTAGGGACTAGCAACAATGAGCAGTTCTTC

size: .
D: .
length: 13
V: TRBV27
J: TRBJ1-1
CDR3: CASSRTWNTEAFF
DNA: TGTGCCAGCAGCCGTACTTGGAACACTGAAGCTTTCTTT

size: .
D: TRBD2
length: 15
V: TRBV5-1
J: TRBJ2-5
CDR3: CASSLAGGGQETQYF
DNA: TGCGCCAGCAGCTTGGCGGGAGGAGGCCAAGAGACCCAGTACTTC

size: once
D: .
length: 12
V: TRBV2
J: TRBJ2-7
CDR3: CASSNQFYEQYF
DNA: TGTGCCAGCAGTAATCAGTTCTACGAGCAGTACTTC

size: .
D: TRBD2
length: 15
V: TRBV29-1
J: TRBJ2-1
CDR3: CSVEDHPSGSNEQFF
DNA: TGCAGCGTTGAAGATCACCCTAGCGGGAGTAATGAGCAGTTCTTC

size: .
D: .
length: 15
V: TRBV30
J: TRBJ2-7
CDR3: CAWRGGGINYYEQYF
DNA: TGTGCCTGGAGAGGCGGAGGCATTAACTACTACGAGCAGTACTTC

size: few
D: TRBD1
length: 17
V: TRBV4-1
J: TRBJ1-1
CDR3: CASSPSPSTGVNTEAFF
DNA: TGCGCCAGCAGCCCGAGTCCTTCGACAGGGGTGAACACTGAAGCTTTCTTT

size: .
D: .
length: 13
V: TRBV7-2
J: TRBJ2-7
CDR3: CASSSSGHNQLYF
DNA: TGTGCCAGCAGCTCCTCAGGGCACAACCAGCTGTACTTC

size: .
D: .
length: 12
V: TRBV5-1
J: TRBJ2-5
CDR3: CASYRSQETQYF
DNA: TGCGCCAGCTACAGGAGCCAAGAGACCCAGTACTTC

size: .
D: .
length: 19
V: TRBV7-9
J: TRBJ2-6
CDR3: CASSHPGGGSVDGANVLTF
DNA: TGTGCCAGCAGCCACCCGGGGGGCGGATCCGTCGATGGGGCCAACGTCCTGACTTTC

size: .
D: TRBD1
length: 16
V: TRBV7-9
J: TRBJ2-3
CDR3: CASSRDGTGAQYTQYF
DNA: TGTGCCAGCAGCCGTGACGGGACAGGGGCACAATATACGCAGTATTTT

size: few
D: .
length: 17
V: TRBV7-2
J: TRBJ2-1
CDR3: CASSSGKLGSSYNEQFF
DNA: TGTGCCAGCAGCTCGGGGAAACTAGGGAGCTCCTACAATGAGCAGTTCTTC

size: .
D: TRBD2
length: 16
V: TRBV7-6
J: TRBJ2-7
CDR3: CASSLEAGLGRDEQYF
DNA: TGTGCCAGCAGCTTAGAAGCGGGGCTCGGCCGTGATGAGCAGTACTTC

size: few
D: TRBD2
length: 14
V: TRBV5-1
J: TRBJ2-5
CDR3: CASAFSGGQETQYF
DNA: TGCGCCAGCGCTTTTAGCGGGGGCCAAGAGACCCAGTACTTC

size: once
D: .
length: 16
V: TRBV4-2
J: TRBJ2-3
CDR3: CASSQEGRGNTDTQYF
DNA: TGTGCCAGCAGCCAAGAAGGACGGGGAAACACAGATACGCAGTATTTT

size: .
D: TRBD2
length: 15
V: TRBV19
J: TRBJ2-5
CDR3: CASTLRSGGRETQYF
DNA: TGTGCCAGTACCCTACGTAGCGGGGGACGGGAGACCCAGTACTTC

size: once
D: .
length: 14
V: TRBV29-1
J: TRBJ2-3
CDR3: CSVEGRFSTDTQYF
DNA: TGCAGCGTTGAAGGGAGGTTCTCCACAGATACGCAGTATTTT

size: .
D: .
length: 13
V: TRBV29-1
J: TRBJ2-2
CDR3: CSVSGTNTGELFF
DNA: TGCAGCGTTTCGGGTACGAACACCGGAGAGCTGTTTTTT

size: .
D: .
length: 15
V: TRBV11-2
J: TRBJ1-4
CDR3: CASRDPGATNEKLFF
DNA: TGTGCCAGCAGAGATCCAGGGGCAACTAATGAAAAACTGTTTTTT

size: .
D: .
length: 15
V: TRBV6-6
J: TRBJ2-7
CDR3: CASSFPGVGPSEQYF
DNA: TGTGCCAGCAGTTTCCCGGGTGTGGGGCCTTCCGAGCAGTACTTC

size: few
D: .
length: 12
V: TRBV6-1
J: TRBJ1-2
CDR3: CASQGYGYGYTF
DNA: TGTGCCAGTCAGGGTTATGGCTATGGCTACACCTTC

size: .
D: .
length: 14
V: TRBV30
J: TRBJ2-5
CDR3: CAWSRGWAKETQYF
DNA: TGTGCCTGGAGTCGAGGGTGGGCCAAAGAGACCCAGTACTTC

size: .
D: .
length: 12
V: TRBV15
J: TRBJ2-7
CDR3: CATSRGTEEQYF
DNA: TGTGCCACCAGCAGAGGGACAGAAGAGCAGTACTTC

size: .
D: TRBD1
length: 16
V: TRBV7-9
J: TRBJ2-5
CDR3: CASSRRTGPRQETQYF
DNA: TGTGCCAGCAGCCGCCGGACAGGGCCCCGACAAGAGACCCAGTACTTC

size: .
D: .
length: 14
V: TRBV4-1
J: TRBJ2-7
CDR3: CASSQAISGYEQYF
DNA: TGCGCCAGCAGCCAAGCGATCTCAGGTTACGAGCAGTACTTC

size: .
D: .
length: 16
V: TRBV5-6
J: TRBJ2-3
CDR3: CASSLKFDTGKDTQYF
DNA: TGTGCCAGCAGCTTGAAGTTCGACACAGGAAAGGATACGCAGTATTTT

size: .
D: .
length: 13
V: TRBV5-1
J: TRBJ2-3
CDR3: CASSGGFADTQYF
DNA: TGCGCCAGCAGCGGCGGGTTCGCGGATACGCAGTATTTT

size: once
D: TRBD1
length: 15
V: TRBV7-9
J: TRBJ2-7
CDR3: CASSLGTGGIHEQYF
DNA: TGTGCCAGCAGCTTAGGGACAGGGGGCATCCACGAGCAGTACTTC

size: .
D: TRBD1
length: 14
V: TRBV30
J: TRBJ1-1
CDR3: CAWGAGTANTEAFF
DNA: TGTGCCTGGGGAGCCGGGACAGCTAACACTGAAGCTTTCTTT

size: once
D: .
length: 15
V: TRBV10-3
J: TRBJ2-5
CDR3: CAISESYGEQETQYF
DNA: TGTGCCATCAGTGAGTCGTACGGTGAACAAGAGACCCAGTACTTC

size: .
D: .
length: 14
V: TRBV19
J: TRBJ1-2
CDR3: CASRRGRGNYGYTF
DNA: TGTGCCAGTAGAAGGGGCCGGGGGAACTATGGCTACACCTTC

size: .
D: TRBD1
length: 14
V: TRBV10-3
J: TRBJ2-5
CDR3: CAIRGTGEGETQYF
DNA: TGTGCCATCAGGGGGACAGGGGAGGGAGAGACCCAGTACTTC

size: once
D: TRBD2
length: 16
V: TRBV7-9
J: TRBJ2-3
CDR3: CASSLALGGTTDTQYF
DNA: TGTGCCAGCAGCTTAGCGTTGGGGGGGACCACAGATACGCAGTATTTT

size: .
D: .
length: 12
V: TRBV2
J: TRBJ2-7
CDR3: CASRSSLHEQYF
DNA: TGTGCCAGCAGATCTAGCCTCCACGAGCAGTACTTC

size: .
D: .
length: 14
V: TRBV5-1
J: TRBJ2-1
CDR3: CASSPGGFYNEQFF
DNA: TGCGCCAGCAGCCCGGGGGGCTTTTACAATGAGCAGTTCTTC

size: .
D: TRBD1
length: 13
V: TRBV18
J: TRBJ1-2
CDR3: CASSPGQNYGYTF
DNA: TGTGCCAGCTCACCGGGACAGAACTATGGCTACACCTTC